Given below is one T cell receptor (beta chain) in context. What it recognizes is unknown. CDR1 MDHEN and CDR2 SYDVKM come from the germline V gene. The CDR3 runs 17 residues. Trimming stripped 2 bases from V and 0 bases from J, with 15 bases between. This sample was taken from a study of blood T cells in healthy people across ages. Study-wide findings and caveats: Diversity estimates from one million T cells were considered underestimates.

Primers used in a second PCR of roughly 7 to 12 cycles were a sample-barcoded 5' primer and a J-beta primer mix. Every molecule of cDNA carried a tag from a template-switch adaptor with 12 random nucleotides. TCRdb re-derived calls from the 5' RACE reads in MiXCR, one entry per CDR3 protein. The repertoire includes roughly 1,800,000 distinct CDR3 sequences, about 50% of them detected once, and less than 2.5% sits in the top ten. V gene TRBV28 combines with J gene TRBJ2-3; D is perhaps TRBD1 (6 bases). What was sequenced was blood. The clonotype comes from a woman between 35 and 50 years old in good health. The CDR3 loop reads CASSLTQTGQSTDTQYF. The CDR3 coding sequence is TGTGCCAGCAGTTTAACCCAGACAGGTCAGAGCACAGATACGCAGTATTTT.